This T cell receptor (beta chain) was sequenced in a study of CD8 T cells in Susac syndrome (dated 2019 in TCRdb). About the study as a whole: Whether CD8+ T cell activation and differentiation in Susac syndrome was antigen driven was tested using repertoire sequencing. Clonality of the CD8+ T cell repertoire was compared between eleven to twelve healthy donors, roughly 14 Susac syndrome patients and some 15 multiple sclerosis patients. Paper-wide results and their limitations: The study acknowledged that relatively few individuals were included in the TCR sequencing and HLA analysis.

A note on this clonotype: Its antigen specificity is not known. It has no much larger one-base neighbor in the sample; base qualities were not kept.

Peripheral blood CD8+ and CD4+ T cells from healthy donors, Susac syndrome patients and multiple sclerosis patients were profiled using high-throughput TCR beta sequencing. Multiple sclerosis controls were treatment-naive patients with stable or active relapsing-remitting disease fulfilling revised McDonald criteria. Bulk CD8+ and CD4+ T cells were purified by magnetic negative isolation, whereas CD8+ TEMRA cells were enriched by FACS. Blood was drawn into EDTA tubes, processed within 24 hours, and PBMCs were isolated by density gradient centrifugation. PBMCs destined for TCR sequencing were cryopreserved in liquid nitrogen and later thawed in a 37 °C water bath. A purity of at least 90% was achieved for sorted or isolated CD4+, CD8+ and CD8+ TEMRA cells. RNA was extracted with the RNeasy kit and roughly 0.45 to 1 ug was reverse transcribed using random hexamers. The immunoSEQ multiplex PCR assay, covering 54 Vbeta and 13 Jbeta segments, was used to amplify TCR beta CDR3 regions. To correct PCR amplification bias, a synthetic template baseline was used for both primer optimization and computational correction. On the authors' methods: Reads were annotated to V, D and J genes per IMGT and analyzed with immunoSEQ Analyzer, keeping only productive sequences. Clonality was computed as one minus Shannon entropy normalized by log2 of the number of productive unique sequences. For each patient and control, public and private clones were evaluated among the 100 most prevalent clones. Susac-specific clones were defined as absent from healthy and MS cohorts, about 1,100 published viral clones and other ImmuneACCESS disease sequences. TCRdb trimmed public reads at Q25 via fastp, called clones via MiXCR and kept in-frame beta chains. Every distinct CDR3 protein forms one entry, paired with its most common genes and DNA. TCRdb, not the original authors, processed these V and J calls. Present in this sample are around 140,000 distinct CDR3 sequences, 65% to 90% of which were seen just once. The ten largest clonotypes hold 0.51% of the sample.

Sequenced: CD8+ T cells from PBMCs. This sequence was found in a human donor with multiple sclerosis.

The bases read TGTGCCAGCGGACAGGGTCATGGCTACACCTTC. This is translated as CASGQGHGYTF. The rearrangement combines TRBV27 with TRBJ1-2; 8 bases in the middle match TRBD1. V and J are trimmed by 8 bases and 6 bases, and the gene matches miss 2 bases of the junction. Inclusive of the bounding cysteine and phenylalanine, the CDR3 is 11 residues long. The only DNA kept is the CDR3, 33 bases in frame from the first base. CDR1 and CDR2 are drawn from the germline V gene (reference sequence): MNHEY, SMNVEV.